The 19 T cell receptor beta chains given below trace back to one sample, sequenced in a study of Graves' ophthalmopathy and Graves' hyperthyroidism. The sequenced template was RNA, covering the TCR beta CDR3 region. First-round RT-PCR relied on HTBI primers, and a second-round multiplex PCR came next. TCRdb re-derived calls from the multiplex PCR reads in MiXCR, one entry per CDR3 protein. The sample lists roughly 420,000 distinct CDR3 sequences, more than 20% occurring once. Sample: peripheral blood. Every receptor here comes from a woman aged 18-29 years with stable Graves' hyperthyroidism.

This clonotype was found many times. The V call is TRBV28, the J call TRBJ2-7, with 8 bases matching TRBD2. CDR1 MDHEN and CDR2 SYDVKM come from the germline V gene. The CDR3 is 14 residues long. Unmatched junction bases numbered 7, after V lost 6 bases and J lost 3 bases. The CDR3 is CASSLGRVGYEQYF. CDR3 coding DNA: TGTGCCAGCAGCCTCGGGAGGGTCGGCTACGAGCAGTACTTC.

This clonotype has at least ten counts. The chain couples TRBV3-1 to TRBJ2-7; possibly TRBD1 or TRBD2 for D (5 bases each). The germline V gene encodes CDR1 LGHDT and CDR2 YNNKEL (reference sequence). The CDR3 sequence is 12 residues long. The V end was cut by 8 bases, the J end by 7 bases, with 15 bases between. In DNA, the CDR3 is TGTGCCAGCGAGGGACGGACGGGGGAGCAGTACTTC. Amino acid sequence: CASEGRTGEQYF.

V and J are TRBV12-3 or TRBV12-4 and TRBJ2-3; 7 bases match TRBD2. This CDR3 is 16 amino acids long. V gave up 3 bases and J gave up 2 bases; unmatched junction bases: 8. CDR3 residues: CASSFVLAETTDTQYF. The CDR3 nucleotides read TGTGCCAGCAGTTTTGTGCTAGCGGAAACCACAGATACGCAGTATTTT.

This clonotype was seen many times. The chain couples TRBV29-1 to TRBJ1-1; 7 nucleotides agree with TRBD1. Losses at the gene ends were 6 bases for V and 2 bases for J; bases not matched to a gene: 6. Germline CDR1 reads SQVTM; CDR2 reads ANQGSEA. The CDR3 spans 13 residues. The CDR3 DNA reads TGCAGCGTACGACAGGGAGAAAACACTGAAGCTTTCTTT. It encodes CSVRQGENTEAFF.

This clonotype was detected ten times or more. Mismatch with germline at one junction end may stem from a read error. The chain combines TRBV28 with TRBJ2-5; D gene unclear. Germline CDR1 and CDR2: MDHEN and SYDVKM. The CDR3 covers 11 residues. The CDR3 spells CASSLRDKVDF. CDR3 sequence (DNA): TGTGCCAGCAGTTTACGAGACAAAGTGGACTTC.

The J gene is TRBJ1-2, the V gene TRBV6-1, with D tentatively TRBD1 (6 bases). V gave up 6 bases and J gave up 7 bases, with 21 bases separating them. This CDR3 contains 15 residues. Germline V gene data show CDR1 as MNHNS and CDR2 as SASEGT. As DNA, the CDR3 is TGTGCCAGCAGCCCCACCCCTACAGGGTCTGGTGGCTACACCTTC. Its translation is CASSPTPTGSGGYTF.

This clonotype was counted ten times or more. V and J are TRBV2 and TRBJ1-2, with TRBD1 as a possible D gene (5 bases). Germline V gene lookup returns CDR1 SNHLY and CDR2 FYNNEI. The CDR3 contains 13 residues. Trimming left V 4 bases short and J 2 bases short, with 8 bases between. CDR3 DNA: TGTGCCAGCAGTGTTAAGGGGAACTATGGCTACACCTTC. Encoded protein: CASSVKGNYGYTF.

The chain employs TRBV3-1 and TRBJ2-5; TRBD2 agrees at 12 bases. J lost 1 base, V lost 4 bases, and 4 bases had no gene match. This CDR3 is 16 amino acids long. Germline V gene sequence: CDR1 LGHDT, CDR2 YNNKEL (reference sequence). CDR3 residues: CASSRLAGVSQETQYF. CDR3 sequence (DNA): TGTGCCAGCAGCCGACTAGCGGGGGTAAGCCAAGAGACCCAGTACTTC.

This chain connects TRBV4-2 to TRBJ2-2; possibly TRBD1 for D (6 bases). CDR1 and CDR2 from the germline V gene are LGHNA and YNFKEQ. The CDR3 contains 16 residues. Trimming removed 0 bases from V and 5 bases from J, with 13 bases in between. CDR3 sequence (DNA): TGTGCCAGCAGCCAAGAAGGCAGGGGTGGGACCGGGGAGCTGTTTTTT. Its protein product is CASSQEGRGGTGELFF.

CDR3 residues: CASSGTGHSYEQYF. CDR3 bases: TGTGCCAGCAGTGGAACGGGCCACTCCTACGAGCAGTACTTC. The genes are TRBV12-3 or TRBV12-4 and TRBJ2-7; the D is unclear. Deletions cut 5 bases from V and 0 bases from J, with 11 bases between. The CDR3 sequence is 14 residues long.

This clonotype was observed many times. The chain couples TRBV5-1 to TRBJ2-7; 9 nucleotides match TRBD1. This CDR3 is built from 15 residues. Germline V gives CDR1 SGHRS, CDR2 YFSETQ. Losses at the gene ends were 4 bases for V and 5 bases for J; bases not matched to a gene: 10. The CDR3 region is CASSLAGQGIDEQYF. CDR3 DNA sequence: TGCGCCAGCAGCCTTGCGGGACAGGGAATAGACGAGCAGTACTTC. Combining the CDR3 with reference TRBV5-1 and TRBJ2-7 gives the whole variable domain KAGVTQTPRYLIKTRGQQVTLSCSPISGHRSVSWYQQTPGQGLQFLFEYFSETQRNKGNFPGRFSGRQFSNSRSEMNVSTLELGDSALYLCASSLAGQGIDEQYFGPGTRLTVT.

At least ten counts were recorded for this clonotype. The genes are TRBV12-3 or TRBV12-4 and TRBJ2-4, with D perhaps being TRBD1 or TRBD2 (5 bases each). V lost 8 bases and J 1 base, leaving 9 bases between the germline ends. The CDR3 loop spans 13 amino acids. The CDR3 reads CASRGSAKNIQYF. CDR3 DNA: TGTGCCAGCCGGGGCTCGGCCAAAAACATTCAGTACTTC.

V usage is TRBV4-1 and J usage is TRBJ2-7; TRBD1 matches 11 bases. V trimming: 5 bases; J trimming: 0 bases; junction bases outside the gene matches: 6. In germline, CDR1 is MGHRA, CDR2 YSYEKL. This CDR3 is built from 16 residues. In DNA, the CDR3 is TGCGCCAGCAGCTTCAGGACAGGGGGCCCCTCCTACGAGCAGTACTTC. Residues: CASSFRTGGPSYEQYF.

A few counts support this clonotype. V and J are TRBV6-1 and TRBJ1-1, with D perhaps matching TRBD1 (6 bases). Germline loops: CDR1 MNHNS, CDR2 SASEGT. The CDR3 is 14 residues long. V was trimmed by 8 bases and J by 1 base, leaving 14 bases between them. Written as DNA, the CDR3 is TGTGCCAGCCAACGAACAGGGTGGAACACTGAAGCTTTCTTT. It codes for CASQRTGWNTEAFF.

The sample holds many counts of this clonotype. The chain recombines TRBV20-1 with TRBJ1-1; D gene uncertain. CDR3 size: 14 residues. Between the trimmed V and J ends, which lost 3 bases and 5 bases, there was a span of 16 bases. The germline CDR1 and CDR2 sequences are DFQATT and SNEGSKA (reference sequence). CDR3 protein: CSASLSGRVTEAFF. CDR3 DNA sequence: TGCAGTGCTAGTTTATCGGGGAGGGTAACTGAAGCTTTCTTT.

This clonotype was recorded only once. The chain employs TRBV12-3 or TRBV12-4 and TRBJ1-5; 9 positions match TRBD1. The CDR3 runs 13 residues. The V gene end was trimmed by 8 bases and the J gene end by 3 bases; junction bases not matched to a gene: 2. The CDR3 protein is CASWTGANQPQHF. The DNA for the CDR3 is TGTGCCAGCTGGACAGGGGCCAATCAGCCCCAGCATTTT.

The DNA for the CDR3 is TGTGCCAGCAGTTACTCTTCCCGGACCCTGTCCGGGGAGCTGTTTTTT. This gives the protein CASSYSSRTLSGELFF. The chain employs TRBV6-2 or TRBV6-3 and TRBJ2-2; D uncertain. The germline V gene encodes CDR1 MNHEY and CDR2 SVGEGT. Deletions cut 0 bases from V and 6 bases from J, with 14 bases between. The CDR3 has 16 residues.

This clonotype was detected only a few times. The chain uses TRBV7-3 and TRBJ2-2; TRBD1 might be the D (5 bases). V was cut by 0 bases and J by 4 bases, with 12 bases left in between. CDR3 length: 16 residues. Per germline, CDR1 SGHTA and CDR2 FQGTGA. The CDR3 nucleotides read TGTGCCAGCAGCTTAACCCCAGGGATAGGCACCGGGGAGCTGTTTTTT. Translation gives CASSLTPGIGTGELFF.

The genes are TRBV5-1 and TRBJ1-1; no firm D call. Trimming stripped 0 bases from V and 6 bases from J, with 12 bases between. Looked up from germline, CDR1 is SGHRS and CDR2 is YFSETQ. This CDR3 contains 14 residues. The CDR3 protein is CASSLGAALPEAFF. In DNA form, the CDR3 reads TGCGCCAGCAGCTTGGGGGCAGCTCTCCCTGAAGCTTTCTTT.